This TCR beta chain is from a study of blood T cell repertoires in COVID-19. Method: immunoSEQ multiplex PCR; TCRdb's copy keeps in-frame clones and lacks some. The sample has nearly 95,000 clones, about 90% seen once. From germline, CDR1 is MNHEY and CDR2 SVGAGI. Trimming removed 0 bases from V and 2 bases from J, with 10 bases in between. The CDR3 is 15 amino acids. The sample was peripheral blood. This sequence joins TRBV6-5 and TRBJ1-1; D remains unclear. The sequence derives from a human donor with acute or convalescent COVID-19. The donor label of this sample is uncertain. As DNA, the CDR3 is TGTGCCAGCAGTTACTCGGGCGGACTAAACACTGAAGCTTTCTTT. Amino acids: CASSYSGGLNTEAFF.